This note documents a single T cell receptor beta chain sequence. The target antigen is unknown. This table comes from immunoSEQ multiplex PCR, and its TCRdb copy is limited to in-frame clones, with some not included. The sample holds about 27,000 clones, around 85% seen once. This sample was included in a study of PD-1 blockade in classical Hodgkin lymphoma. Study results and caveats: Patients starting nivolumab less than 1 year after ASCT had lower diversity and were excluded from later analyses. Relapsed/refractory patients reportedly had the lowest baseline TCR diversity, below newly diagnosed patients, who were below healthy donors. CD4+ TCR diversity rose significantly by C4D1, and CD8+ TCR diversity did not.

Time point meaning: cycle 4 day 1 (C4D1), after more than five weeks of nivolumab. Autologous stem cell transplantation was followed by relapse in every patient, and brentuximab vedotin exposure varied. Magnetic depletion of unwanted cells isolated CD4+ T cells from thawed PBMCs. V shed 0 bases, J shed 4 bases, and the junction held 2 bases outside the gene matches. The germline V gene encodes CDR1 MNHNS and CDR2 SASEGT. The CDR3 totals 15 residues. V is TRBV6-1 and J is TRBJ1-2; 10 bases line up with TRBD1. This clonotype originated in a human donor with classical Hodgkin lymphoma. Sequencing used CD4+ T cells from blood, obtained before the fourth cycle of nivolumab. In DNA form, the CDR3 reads TGTGCCAGCAGTGAAGCGGGACAGGGGCTCTATGGCTACACCTTC. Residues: CASSEAGQGLYGYTF.